This entry features one T cell receptor beta chain sequence. Antigen specificity is unknown. This entry belongs to a study of OX40 agonist ivuxolimab in advanced cancers. General study results and limits: Expanded clones were, on average, more numerous in CD8+ T cells than in CD4+. Clonal expansion was among the lowest in partial responders at 0.1-3.0 mg/kg, especially CD8+. With doses of 0.1 to 3.0 mg/kg, CD4+ and CD8+ blood T cells had undergone clonal expansion by week 6.

CDR1 and CDR2 (germline): SGHDN, FVKESK. With 4 bases removed from V and 3 bases from J, the gap between germline ends came to 7 bases. The CDR3 is made up of 14 amino acids. Sequencing used immunoSEQ multiplex PCR; TCRdb keeps in-frame clones, though not all of them. The sample shows 50,000 to 60,000 clones, less than 90% of them seen only once. The TCR was taken from an adult with an advanced solid tumor such as melanoma, head and neck, liver or kidney cancer. The chain carries TRBV14 and TRBJ2-6; D is ambiguous. This specimen consisted of CD4+ or CD8+ T cells sorted from blood, obtained in a trial of the OX40 agonist ivuxolimab. In DNA, the CDR3 is TGTGCCAGCAGCCGCATCGGTGGGGCCAACGTCCTGACTTTC. Translating gives CASSRIGGANVLTF. The full variable domain, in which reference TRBV14 and TRBJ2-6 provide the parts outside the CDR3, is EAGVTQFPSHSVIEKGQTVTLRCDPISGHDNLYWYRRVMGKEIKFLLHFVKESKQDESGMPNNRFLAERTGGTYSTLKVQPAELEDSGVYFCASSRIGGANVLTFGAGSRLTVL.